This is a list of T cell receptor beta chains from one sample in a study of blood T cell repertoires in COVID-19. Generated by immunoSEQ multiplex PCR, the TCRdb table keeps only in-frame clones and is missing some. The profile shows 30,000 to 35,000 clones, nearly 80% of them singletons. The specimen was peripheral blood. Source of these receptors: a man older than 75 with acute or convalescent COVID-19. CDR3s include the opening cysteine and the closing phenylalanine or tryptophan. D genes are given only for firm matches. Only part of the rows carry a size: once, few, many, or a class if the clone is expanded.

d_gene	v_gene	j_gene	abundance	CDR3aa	CDR3nt
TRBD2	TRBV19	TRBJ2-3	NA	CASSELADRTDTQYF	TGTGCCAGTAGTGAACTAGCGGACCGCACAGATACGCAGTATTTT
NA	TRBV23-1	TRBJ2-7	NA	CASSQGWASWLYEQYF	TGCGCCAGCAGTCAAGGCTGGGCCTCCTGGCTTTACGAGCAGTACTTC
TRBD1	TRBV7-2	TRBJ2-5	NA	CAISPGGVGETQYF	TGTGCCATCTCCCCAGGGGGCGTGGGAGAGACCCAGTACTTC
NA	TRBV29-1	TRBJ1-2	NA	CSVYGGYGYTF	TGCAGCGTTTATGGCGGCTATGGCTACACCTTC
TRBD2	TRBV9	TRBJ2-7	once	CASSVGSSGSSYEQYF	TGTGCCAGCAGCGTAGGCAGCAGCGGGAGCAGCTACGAGCAGTACTTC
NA	TRBV5-5	TRBJ2-7	many	CASSGRTGTVGDEQYF	TGTGCCAGCAGCGGACGAACCGGGACTGTCGGGGACGAGCAGTACTTC
TRBD1	TRBV9	TRBJ2-3	NA	CASSAVETGGTDTQYF	TGTGCCAGCAGCGCCGTTGAAACAGGGGGAACAGATACGCAGTATTTT
TRBD1	TRBV5-6	TRBJ2-1	NA	CASSSDRGSAYNEQFF	TGTGCCAGCAGCTCCGACAGGGGTTCTGCCTACAATGAGCAGTTCTTC
NA	TRBV5-6	TRBJ1-1	NA	CASSGRVNTEAFF	TGTGCCAGCAGCGGGCGGGTAAACACTGAAGCTTTCTTT
NA	TRBV11-3	TRBJ2-2	NA	CASSFGGTGELFF	TGTGCCAGCAGCTTCGGGGGCACCGGGGAGCTGTTTTTT
NA	TRBV5-1	TRBJ2-2	NA	CASSLDFNGELFF	TGCGCCAGCAGCTTGGACTTTAACGGGGAGCTGTTTTTT
TRBD2	TRBV4-2	TRBJ2-5	NA	CASSQDGQRGGLETQYF	TGTGCCAGCAGCCAAGATGGGCAGCGGGGGGGCCTTGAGACCCAGTACTTC
TRBD2	TRBV11-2	TRBJ2-3	many	CASSNGLVSDTQYF	TGTGCCAGCAGCAACGGACTAGTTTCAGATACGCAGTATTTT
TRBD2	TRBV19	TRBJ2-7	NA	CASSMGLAGPYEQYF	TGTGCCAGTAGTATGGGGCTAGCGGGACCGTACGAGCAGTACTTC
TRBD1	TRBV25-1	TRBJ1-4	NA	CASSEKDRQKLFF	TGTGCCAGCAGTGAGAAGGACAGGCAAAAACTGTTTTTT
NA	TRBV28	TRBJ2-4	NA	CASSFWGESPKNIQYF	TGTGCCAGCAGTTTCTGGGGGGAGTCTCCCAAAAACATTCAGTACTTC
NA	TRBV6-5	TRBJ1-2	NA	CASSYWGSNYGYTF	TGTGCCAGCAGTTACTGGGGCAGTAACTATGGCTACACCTTC